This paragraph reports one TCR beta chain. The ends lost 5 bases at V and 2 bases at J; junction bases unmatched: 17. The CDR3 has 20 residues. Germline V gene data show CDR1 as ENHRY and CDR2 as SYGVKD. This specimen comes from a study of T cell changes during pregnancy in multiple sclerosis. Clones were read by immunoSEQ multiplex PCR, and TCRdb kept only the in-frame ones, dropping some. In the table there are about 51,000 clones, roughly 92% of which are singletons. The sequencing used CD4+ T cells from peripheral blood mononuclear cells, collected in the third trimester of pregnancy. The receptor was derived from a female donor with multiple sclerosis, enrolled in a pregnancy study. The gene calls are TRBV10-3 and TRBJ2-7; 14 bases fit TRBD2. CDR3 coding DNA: TGTGCCATCAGTCGGGACCAAGGACTAGCGGGAGGAGGTACCGCCTACGAGCAGTACTTC. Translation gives CAISRDQGLAGGGTAYEQYF.